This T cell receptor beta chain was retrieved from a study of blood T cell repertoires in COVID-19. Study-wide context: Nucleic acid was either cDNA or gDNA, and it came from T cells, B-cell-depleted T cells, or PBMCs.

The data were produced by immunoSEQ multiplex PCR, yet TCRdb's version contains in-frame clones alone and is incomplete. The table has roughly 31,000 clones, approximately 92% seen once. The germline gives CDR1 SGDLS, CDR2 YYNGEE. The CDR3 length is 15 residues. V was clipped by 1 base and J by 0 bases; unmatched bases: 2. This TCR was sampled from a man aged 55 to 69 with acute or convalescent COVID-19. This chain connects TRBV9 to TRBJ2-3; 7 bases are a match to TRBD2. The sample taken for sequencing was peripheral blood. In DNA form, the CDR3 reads TGTGCCAGCAGCGTACGCGGGAGTAGCACAGATACGCAGTATTTT. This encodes CASSVRGSSTDTQYF.